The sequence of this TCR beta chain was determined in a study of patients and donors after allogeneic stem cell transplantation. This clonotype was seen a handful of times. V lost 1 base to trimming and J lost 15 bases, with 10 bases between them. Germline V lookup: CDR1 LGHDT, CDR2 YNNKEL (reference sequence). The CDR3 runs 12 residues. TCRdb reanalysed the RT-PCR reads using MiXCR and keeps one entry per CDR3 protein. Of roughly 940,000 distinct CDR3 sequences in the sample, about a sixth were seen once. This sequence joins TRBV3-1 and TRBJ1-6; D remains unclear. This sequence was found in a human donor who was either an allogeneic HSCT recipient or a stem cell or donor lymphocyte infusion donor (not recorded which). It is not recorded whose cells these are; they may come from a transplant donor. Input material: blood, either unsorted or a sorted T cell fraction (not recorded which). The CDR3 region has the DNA TGTGCCAGCAGCCAAGTTCGGCTCGGCCTCCACTTT. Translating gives CASSQVRLGLHF. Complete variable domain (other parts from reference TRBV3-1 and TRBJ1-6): DTAVSQTPKYLVTQMGNDKSIKCEQNLGHDTMYWYKQDSKKFLKIMFSYNNKELIINETVPNRFSPKSPDKAHLNLHINSLELGDSAVYFCASSQVRLGLHFGNGTRLTVT.